This T cell receptor beta chain is from a study of blood T cell repertoires in COVID-19. CDR3 length: 15 amino acids. V lost 4 bases to trimming and J lost 4 bases; unmatched junction nucleotides: 7. CDR1 and CDR2 from the germline V gene are SEHNR and FQNEAQ (reference sequence). The data were produced by immunoSEQ multiplex PCR, yet TCRdb's version contains in-frame clones alone and is incomplete. The sample has approximately 190,000 clones, around nine tenths seen once. This receptor was obtained from a man aged 50-60 years with acute or convalescent COVID-19. This chain joins TRBV7-9 and TRBJ2-5, with 9 positions matching TRBD2. Sequencing input: peripheral blood. CDR3 amino acids: CASSSIAGAAETQYF. As DNA, the CDR3 is TGTGCCAGCAGCTCAATAGCGGGAGCTGCAGAGACCCAGTACTTC. The variable domain in full, with the rest retrieved from reference TRBV7-9 and TRBJ2-5, is DTGVSQNPRHKITKRGQNVTFRCDPISEHNRLYWYRQTLGQGPEFLTYFQNEAQLEKSRLLSDRFSAERPKGSFSTLEIQRTEQGDSAMYLCASSSIAGAAETQYFGPGTRLLVL.